Each of the 6 T cell receptor beta chains below was sequenced from the same sample in a study of CD8 T cells in Susac syndrome. An input of roughly 0.5 to 1 ug of RNA was subjected to reverse transcription using random hexamers. TCRdb analysed the immunoSEQ multiplex PCR reads with MiXCR anew, one entry per CDR3 protein. Of 200,000 to 250,000 distinct CDR3 sequences listed, roughly 93% are singletons. The sample consisted of CD4+ T cells from PBMCs. The receptors derive from a human donor with Susac syndrome.

V usage is TRBV5-4 and J usage is TRBJ1-2; no reliable D call. This CDR3 is built from 14 residues. V was clipped by 1 base and J by 2 bases, with 9 bases between them. Germline lookup yields CDR1 SGHNT and CDR2 YYREEE (reference sequence). The CDR3 sequence is CASSLQKPNYGYTF. CDR3 nucleotide sequence: TGTGCCAGCAGCTTGCAGAAACCCAACTATGGCTACACCTTC.

The V gene is TRBV27, the J gene TRBJ1-1, with 7 bases matching TRBD1. The CDR3 covers 13 residues. Losses at the gene ends were 5 bases for V and 3 bases for J; bases not matched to a gene: 3. CDR1 MNHEY and CDR2 SMNVEV come from the germline V gene (reference sequence). The CDR3 protein is CASSTQGDTEAFF. The CDR3 DNA follows: TGTGCCAGCAGTACTCAGGGGGACACTGAAGCTTTCTTT.

The genes are TRBV7-2 and TRBJ1-5; the D is unclear. V was cut by 5 bases and J by 3 bases, with 11 bases left in between. Looked up from germline, CDR1 is SGHTA and CDR2 is FQGNSA. The CDR3 runs to 14 residues. CDR3 sequence reads: CASSGSGFNQPQHF. The CDR3 DNA sequence: TGTGCCAGCAGCGGGTCAGGTTTCAATCAGCCCCAGCATTTT.

The V call is TRBV6-5, the J call TRBJ1-6; D gene unclear. CDR3 size: 14 residues. The V end was cut by 5 bases, the J end by 6 bases, with 11 bases between. The V gene's germline CDR1 is MNHEY and CDR2 SVGAGI. The CDR3 DNA reads TGTGCCAGCAGTACCGACGGCCTTAATTCACCCCTCCACTTT. Its translation: CASSTDGLNSPLHF.

The chain joins TRBV29-1 to TRBJ2-5; TRBD2 agrees at 7 bases. CDR3 length: 13 residues. The trim removed 5 bases at V and 2 bases at J, leaving 5 bases unmatched. Per the germline V gene, CDR1 is SQVTM and CDR2 is ANQGSEA. CDR3 protein: CSVSGEQQETQYF. The CDR3 nucleotides read TGCAGCGTTAGCGGGGAACAACAAGAGACCCAGTACTTC.

The chain is built from TRBV6-2 or TRBV6-3 and TRBJ2-5; possibly TRBD2 for D (5 bases). The germline V and J ends were trimmed by 6 bases and 6 bases, with 20 bases remaining between them. The CDR3 has 15 amino acids. CDR1 and CDR2 (germline): MNHEY, SVGEGT. DNA of the CDR3: TGTGCCAGCAGCCCCGGGGAGCCTCTAGCAAAGACCCAGTACTTC. Its protein product is CASSPGEPLAKTQYF.